This T cell receptor beta chain was recorded in a study of vaccination and CD4 T cells after COVID-19. The length of the CDR3 is 12 residues. CDR1 is MNHNS and CDR2 is SASEGT in the germline V gene. The V gene lost 8 bases and the J gene lost 9 bases, with 16 bases spanning the gap. CD4+ T cells that had been cultured provided DNA sequenced with the Oncomine TCR Beta short-read assay. TCRdb re-analysed the PCR reads in MiXCR, keeping a single row per CDR3 protein. The table shows some 7,600 distinct CDR3 sequences, with 45% to 55% occurring only once. Regarding this clonotype: What it recognizes is unknown.

Treatment described: roughly 11-day PBMC culture with coronavirus spike peptide pools or control peptides (ViraFEST assay). This TCR was sampled from a human donor who had recovered from COVID-19. The chain employs TRBV6-1 and TRBJ1-1; D gene uncertain. Material for sequencing was CD4+ T cells from blood, cultured in vitro. DNA for the CDR3: TGTGCCAGCGGTACGCTGGCGGGGAAAGCTTTCTTT. It encodes CASGTLAGKAFF.